This T cell receptor beta chain is drawn from a study of CXCR3-negative and CXCR3-positive naive CD8 T cells. Across the whole study: Roughly 1.5 +/- 0.3 million TRB reads came from each library, giving about 135 million in total.

General observations from the study: Fresh PBMCs were used in most assays, and CXCR3 expression partially decreased after cryopreservation. High diversity, comparable across both naive subsets, contrasted with much lower diversity in memory CD8+ cells. CXCR3-negative naive cells had less hydrophobic TRB CDR3s than did CXCR3-positive naive cells.

CDR3 length equals 18 residues. Germline values: CDR1 MDHEN, CDR2 SYDVKM. The libraries of TRB cDNA were prepared using 5' RACE with UMI labels. TCRdb derives one entry per CDR3 protein from the 5' RACE reads, leaving out DNA. The sample features 140,000 to 150,000 distinct CDR3 sequences, with 0.25% to 0.3% in its top ten. In regard to this clonotype: Antigen unknown.

Sequencing was done on a sample of naive CXCR3+ CD8+ T cells from blood. The sample's subset: CD45RO-CCR7+CD27+CD95- naive CD8+ T cells expressing CXCR3 (TNR3+). This TCR came from a human donor in good health. Some clones in this sample may be carry-over from other donors' samples. The chain joins TRBV28 to TRBJ2-1; TCRdb returns TRBD2, unconfirmable since there is no DNA. Here the CDR3 reads CASSSTSGRWVSYNEQFF.